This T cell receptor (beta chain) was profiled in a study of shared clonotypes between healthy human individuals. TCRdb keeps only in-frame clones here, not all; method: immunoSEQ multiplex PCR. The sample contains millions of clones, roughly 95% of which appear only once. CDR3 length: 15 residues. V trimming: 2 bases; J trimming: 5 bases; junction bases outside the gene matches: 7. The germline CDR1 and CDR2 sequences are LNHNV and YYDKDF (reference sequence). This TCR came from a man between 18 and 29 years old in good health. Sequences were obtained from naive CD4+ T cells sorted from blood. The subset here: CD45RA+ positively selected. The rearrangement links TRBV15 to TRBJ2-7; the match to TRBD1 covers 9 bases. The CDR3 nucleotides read TGTGCCACCAGCAGATTGGGGACAGGGACGGACGAGCAGTACTTC. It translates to CATSRLGTGTDEQYF.